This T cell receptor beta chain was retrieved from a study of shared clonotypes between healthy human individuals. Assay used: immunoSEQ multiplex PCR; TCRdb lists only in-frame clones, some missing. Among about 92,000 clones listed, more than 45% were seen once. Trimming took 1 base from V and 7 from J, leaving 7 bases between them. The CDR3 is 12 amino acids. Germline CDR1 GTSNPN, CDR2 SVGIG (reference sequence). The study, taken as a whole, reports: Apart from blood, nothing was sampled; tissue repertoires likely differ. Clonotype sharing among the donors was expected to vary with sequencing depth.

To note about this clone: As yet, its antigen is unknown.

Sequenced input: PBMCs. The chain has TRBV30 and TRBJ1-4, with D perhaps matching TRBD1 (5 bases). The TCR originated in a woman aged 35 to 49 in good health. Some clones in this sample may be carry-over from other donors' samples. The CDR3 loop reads CAWSGQGEKLFF. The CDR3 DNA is TGTGCCTGGAGTGGTCAGGGTGAAAAACTGTTTTTT.